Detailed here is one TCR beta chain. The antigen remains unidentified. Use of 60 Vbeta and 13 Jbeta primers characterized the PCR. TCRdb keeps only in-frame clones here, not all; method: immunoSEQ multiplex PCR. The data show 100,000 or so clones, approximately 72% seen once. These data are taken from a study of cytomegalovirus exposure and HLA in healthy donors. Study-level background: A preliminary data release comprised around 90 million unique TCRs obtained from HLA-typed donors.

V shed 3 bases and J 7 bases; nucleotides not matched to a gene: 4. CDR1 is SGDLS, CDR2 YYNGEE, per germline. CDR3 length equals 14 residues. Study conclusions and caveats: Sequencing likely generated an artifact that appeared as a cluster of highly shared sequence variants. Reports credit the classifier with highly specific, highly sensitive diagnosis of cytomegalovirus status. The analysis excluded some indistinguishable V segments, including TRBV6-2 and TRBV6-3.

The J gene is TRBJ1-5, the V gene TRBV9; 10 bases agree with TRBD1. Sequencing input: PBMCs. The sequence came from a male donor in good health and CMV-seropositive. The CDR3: CASSEGQGGQPQHF. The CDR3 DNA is TGTGCCAGCAGCGAAGGACAGGGGGGACAGCCCCAGCATTTT.